Below, 8 T cell receptor beta chains from the same sample are listed, as sequenced in a study of shared clonotypes between healthy human individuals. CD45RO-negative, CCR7-positively selected cells formed the naive CD8 fraction, excluding terminally differentiated effector memory CD45RA+ cells. Method: immunoSEQ multiplex PCR; TCRdb's copy keeps in-frame clones and lacks some. The repertoire includes 2 million to 2.5 million clones, over 85% of them detected once, and roughly 1% sits in the top ten. The sequenced sample was naive CD8+ T cells sorted from blood. The receptors were gathered from a man aged 18 to 35 in good health.

The sample holds one count of this clone. The chain carries TRBV1 and TRBJ1-1. TRBV1 has pseudogene status. CDR3 length: 13 amino acids. This CDR3 reads CTSSPRRYTEAFF. In DNA form, the CDR3 reads TGCACCAGCAGCCCTAGAAGATACACTGAAGCTTTCTTT.

The rearrangement uses TRBV19 and TRBJ2-7; the match to TRBD1 covers 10 bases. The germline CDR1 and CDR2 sequences are LNHDA and SQIVND (reference sequence). With 7 bases clipped from V and 0 bases from J, the junction kept 6 bases outside the gene matches. The CDR3 extends over 15 amino acids. CDR3 loop: CASTPGTGASYEQYF. In DNA form, the CDR3 reads TGTGCCAGTACCCCCGGGACAGGGGCCTCCTACGAGCAGTACTTC.

The rearrangement links TRBV14 to TRBJ2-7; TRBD1 aligns across 8 bases. This CDR3 region has 15 residues. Trimming at V came to 4 bases and at J to 3 bases, leaving 8 bases not matched to a gene. Germline lookup yields CDR1 SGHDN and CDR2 FVKESK. CDR3 coding DNA: TGTGCCAGCAGCCTTATCGGGACAGGCCTCTACGAGCAGTACTTC. Protein sequence: CASSLIGTGLYEQYF.

The rearrangement joins TRBV5-1 to TRBJ1-1, with a tentative D call TRBD1 (5 bases). V dropped 5 bases and J dropped 0 bases, with 20 bases sitting between them. Per germline, CDR1 SGHRS and CDR2 YFSETQ. The CDR3 covers 17 residues. The CDR3 bases are TGCGCCAGCAGTTCGACCCCTCCGACAGCCATGAACACTGAAGCTTTCTTT. This encodes CASSSTPPTAMNTEAFF. Full variable domain (rest looked up from reference TRBV5-1 and TRBJ1-1): KAGVTQTPRYLIKTRGQQVTLSCSPISGHRSVSWYQQTPGQGLQFLFEYFSETQRNKGNFPGRFSGRQFSNSRSEMNVSTLELGDSALYLCASSSTPPTAMNTEAFFGQGTRLTVV.

The chain uses TRBV7-8 and TRBJ1-1, with a possible D match to TRBD1 (6 bases). Per the germline V gene, CDR1 is SGHVS and CDR2 is FQNEAQ. Trimming left V 2 bases short and J 1 base short, with 11 bases between. This CDR3 region has 15 residues. The CDR3 is CASSLYRASNTEAFF. In DNA, the CDR3 is TGTGCCAGCAGCTTATACAGGGCCTCGAACACTGAAGCTTTCTTT.

The rearrangement joins TRBV7-3 to TRBJ2-6; the D is unclear. V was cut by 1 base and J by 2 bases, with 15 bases left in between. The germline V gene has CDR1 SGHTA and CDR2 FQGTGA. CDR3 length equals 18 residues. CDR3 DNA sequence: TGTGCCAGCAGCTTAAGTCCCCGCGAGGTCGCTGGGGCCAACGTCCTGACTTTC. This codes for CASSLSPREVAGANVLTF.

This chain uses TRBV4-3 with TRBJ2-7; D is perhaps TRBD2 (6 bases). Germline CDR1 LGHNA, CDR2 YSLEER. This CDR3 spans 17 amino acids. Trimming cost V 1 base and J 3 bases, with 19 bases left between them. CDR3 in amino acids: CASSQGRATGDGYEQYF. The CDR3 nucleotides read TGCGCCAGCAGCCAAGGCCGAGCAACGGGAGACGGCTACGAGCAGTACTTC.

This clone was picked up one time. The chain is built from TRBV6-1 and TRBJ2-7; D is unclear. The germline V and J ends were trimmed by 5 bases and 2 bases, with 16 bases remaining between them. CDR3 length: 15 amino acids. Germline CDR1 MNHNS, CDR2 SASEGT. The chain's CDR3 is CASSQVGLPTYEQYF. As DNA, the CDR3 is TGTGCCAGCAGTCAAGTCGGATTACCTACCTACGAGCAGTACTTC.